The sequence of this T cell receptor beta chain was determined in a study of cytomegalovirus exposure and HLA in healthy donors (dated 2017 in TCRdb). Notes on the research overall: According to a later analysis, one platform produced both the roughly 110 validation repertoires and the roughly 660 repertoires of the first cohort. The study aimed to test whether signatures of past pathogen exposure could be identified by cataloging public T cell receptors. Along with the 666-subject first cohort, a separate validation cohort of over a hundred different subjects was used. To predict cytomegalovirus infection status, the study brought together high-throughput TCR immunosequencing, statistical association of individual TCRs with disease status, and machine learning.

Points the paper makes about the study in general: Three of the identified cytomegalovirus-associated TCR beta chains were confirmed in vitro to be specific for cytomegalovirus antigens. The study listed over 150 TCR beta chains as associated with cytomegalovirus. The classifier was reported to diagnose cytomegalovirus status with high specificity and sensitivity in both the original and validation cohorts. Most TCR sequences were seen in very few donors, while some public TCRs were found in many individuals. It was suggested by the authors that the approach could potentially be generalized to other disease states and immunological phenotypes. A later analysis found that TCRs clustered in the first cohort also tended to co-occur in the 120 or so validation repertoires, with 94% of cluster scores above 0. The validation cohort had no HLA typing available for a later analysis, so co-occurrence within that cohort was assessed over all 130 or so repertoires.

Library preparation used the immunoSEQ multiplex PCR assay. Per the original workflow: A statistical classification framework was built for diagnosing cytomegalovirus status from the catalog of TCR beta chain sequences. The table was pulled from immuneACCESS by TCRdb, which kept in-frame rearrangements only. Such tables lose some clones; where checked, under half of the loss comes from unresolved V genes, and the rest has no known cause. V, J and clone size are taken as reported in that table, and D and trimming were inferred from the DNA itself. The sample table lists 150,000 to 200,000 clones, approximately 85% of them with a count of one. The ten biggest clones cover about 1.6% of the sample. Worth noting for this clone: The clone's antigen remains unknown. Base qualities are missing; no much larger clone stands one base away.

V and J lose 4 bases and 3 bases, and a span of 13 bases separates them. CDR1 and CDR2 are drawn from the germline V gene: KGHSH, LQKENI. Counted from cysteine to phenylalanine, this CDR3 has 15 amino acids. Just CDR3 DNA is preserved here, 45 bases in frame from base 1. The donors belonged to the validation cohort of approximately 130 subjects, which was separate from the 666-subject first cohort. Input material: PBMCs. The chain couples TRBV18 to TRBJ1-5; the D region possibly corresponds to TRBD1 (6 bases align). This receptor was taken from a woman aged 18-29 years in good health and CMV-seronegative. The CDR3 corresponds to CASSRSGGFNQPQHF. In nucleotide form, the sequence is TGTGCCAGCTCACGGAGCGGGGGCTTCAATCAGCCCCAGCATTTT.